This record looks at one T cell receptor (beta chain) sequence and its context. The sample is drawn from a study of blood T cell repertoires in COVID-19. About the study: COVID-19 samples collected from the United States, Italy and Spain covered acute and convalescent phases.

Assay used: immunoSEQ multiplex PCR; TCRdb lists only in-frame clones, some missing. The sample consists of 77,000 or so clones, roughly 90% of them appearing once. CDR3 length equals 15 residues. Germline V CDR1 and CDR2: PRHDT, FYEKMQ (reference sequence). V lost 11 bases and J 0 bases, leaving 18 bases between the germline ends. The receptor was derived from a man in his forties or fifties with active COVID-19. J is TRBJ2-3 and V is TRBV13, with D perhaps matching TRBD1 (7 bases). Sequencing used peripheral blood. CDR3 region: CAGGGRQGSTDTQYF. CDR3 in DNA: TGTGCCGGAGGGGGGCGACAGGGCAGCACAGATACGCAGTATTTT. Full variable domain (missing parts from reference TRBV13 and TRBJ2-3): AAGVIQSPRHLIKEKRETATLKCYPIPRHDTVYWYQQGPGQDPQFLISFYEKMQSDKGSIPDRFSAQQFSDYHSELNMSSLELGDSALYFCAGGGRQGSTDTQYFGPGTRLTVL.